Listed here is a single T cell receptor (beta chain). The antigen remains undetermined. All the donors were Caucasian adults who lived in Nashville, Tennessee. TCRdb's table, derived via immunoSEQ multiplex PCR, lists solely in-frame clones and lacks some. The repertoire holds approximately 1.5 million clones, with approximately 98.5% as singletons. These data are taken from a study of shared clonotypes between healthy human individuals. Findings and limits, study-wide: The researchers took only blood, and tissue repertoires probably look different.

Germline trimming cut 1 base from V and 1 base from J; bases unmatched to any gene: 0. Germline V gene data show CDR1 as LNHNV and CDR2 as YYDKDF (reference sequence). The CDR3 sequence is 14 residues long. Sequenced material: naive CD4+ T cells sorted from blood. The subset was: CD45RA+ positively selected. The TCR sequence derives from a young man in good health. The chain is built from TRBV15 and TRBJ2-5; 7 nucleotides line up with TRBD1. DNA of the CDR3: TGTGCCACCAGCAGAGGGACAGGCCAAGAGACCCAGTACTTC. This codes for CATSRGTGQETQYF.